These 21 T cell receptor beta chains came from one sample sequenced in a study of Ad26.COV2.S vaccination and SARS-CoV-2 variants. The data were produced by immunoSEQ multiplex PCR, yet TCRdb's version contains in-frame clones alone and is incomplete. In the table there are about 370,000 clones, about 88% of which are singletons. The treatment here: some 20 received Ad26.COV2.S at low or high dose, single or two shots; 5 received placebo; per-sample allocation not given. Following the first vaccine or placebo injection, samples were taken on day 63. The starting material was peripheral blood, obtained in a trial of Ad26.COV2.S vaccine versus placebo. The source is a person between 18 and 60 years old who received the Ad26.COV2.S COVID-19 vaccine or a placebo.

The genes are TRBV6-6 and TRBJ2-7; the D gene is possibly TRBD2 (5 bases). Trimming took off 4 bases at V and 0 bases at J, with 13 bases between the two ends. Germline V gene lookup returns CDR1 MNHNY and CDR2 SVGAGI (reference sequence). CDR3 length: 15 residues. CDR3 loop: CASSSVPRGSYEQYF. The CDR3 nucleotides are TGTGCCAGCAGTTCCGTCCCCCGGGGCTCCTACGAGCAGTACTTC.

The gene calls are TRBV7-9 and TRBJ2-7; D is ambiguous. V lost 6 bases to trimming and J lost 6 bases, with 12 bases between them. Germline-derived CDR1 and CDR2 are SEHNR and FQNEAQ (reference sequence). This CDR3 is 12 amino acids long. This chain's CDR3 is CASRPDISEQYF. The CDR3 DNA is TGTGCCAGCAGGCCAGACATAAGCGAGCAGTACTTC.

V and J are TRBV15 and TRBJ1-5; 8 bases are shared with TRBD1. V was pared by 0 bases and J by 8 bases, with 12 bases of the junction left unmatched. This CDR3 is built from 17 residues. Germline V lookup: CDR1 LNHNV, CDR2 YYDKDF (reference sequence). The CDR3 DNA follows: TGTGCCACCAGCAGAGATCAGGGGGCGGCGGGATTGGAGCCCCAGCATTTT. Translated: CATSRDQGAAGLEPQHF.

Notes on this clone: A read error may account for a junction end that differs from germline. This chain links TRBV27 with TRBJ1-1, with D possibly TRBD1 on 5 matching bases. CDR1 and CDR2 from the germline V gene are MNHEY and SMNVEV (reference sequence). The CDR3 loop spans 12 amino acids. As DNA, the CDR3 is TGTGCCTGCAGGGCAGGGACGAGTGAAGCTTTCTTT. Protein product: CACRAGTSEAFF.

DNA for the CDR3: TGCAGCGCGGGACAGGGCGTATCCTACAATGAGCAGTTCTTC. Protein product: CSAGQGVSYNEQFF. The chain uses TRBV29-1 and TRBJ2-1, with 9 bases fitting TRBD1. The V segment lost 7 bases and the J segment 1 base; nucleotides outside the gene matches: 5. In germline, CDR1 is SQVTM, CDR2 ANQGSEA. The length of the CDR3 is 14 residues.

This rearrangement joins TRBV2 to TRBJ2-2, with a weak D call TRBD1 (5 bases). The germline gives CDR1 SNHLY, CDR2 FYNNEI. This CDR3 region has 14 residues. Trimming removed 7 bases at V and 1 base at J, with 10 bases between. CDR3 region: CASTLDRNTGELFF. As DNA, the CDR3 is TGTGCCAGCACCCTTGACAGGAACACCGGGGAGCTGTTTTTT.

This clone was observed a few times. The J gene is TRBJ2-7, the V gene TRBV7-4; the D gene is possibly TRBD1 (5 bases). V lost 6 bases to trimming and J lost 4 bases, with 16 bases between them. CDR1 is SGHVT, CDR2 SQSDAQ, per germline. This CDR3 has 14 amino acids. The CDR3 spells CASRPRQGIYEQYF. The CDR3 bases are TGTGCCAGCAGGCCACGGCAGGGAATATACGAGCAGTACTTC.

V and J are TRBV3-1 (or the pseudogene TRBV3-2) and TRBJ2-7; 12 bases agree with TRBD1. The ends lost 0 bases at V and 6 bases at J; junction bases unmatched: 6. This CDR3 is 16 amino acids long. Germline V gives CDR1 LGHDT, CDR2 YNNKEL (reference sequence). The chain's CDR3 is CASSQDPGTGGSEQYF. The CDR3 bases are TGTGCCAGCAGCCAAGATCCAGGGACAGGGGGCTCCGAGCAGTACTTC.

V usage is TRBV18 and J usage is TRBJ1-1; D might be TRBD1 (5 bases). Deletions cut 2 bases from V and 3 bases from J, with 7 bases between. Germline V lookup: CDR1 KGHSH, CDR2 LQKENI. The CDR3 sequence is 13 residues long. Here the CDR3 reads CASSPFRDTEAFF. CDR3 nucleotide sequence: TGTGCCAGCTCACCATTCAGGGACACTGAAGCTTTCTTT.

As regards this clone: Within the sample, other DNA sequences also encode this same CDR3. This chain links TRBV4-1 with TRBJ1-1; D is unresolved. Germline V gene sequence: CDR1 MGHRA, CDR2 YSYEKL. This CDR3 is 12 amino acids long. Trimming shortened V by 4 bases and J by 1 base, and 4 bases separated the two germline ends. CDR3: CASSPGNTEAFF. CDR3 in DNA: TGCGCCAGCAGCCCCGGGAACACTGAAGCTTTCTTT.

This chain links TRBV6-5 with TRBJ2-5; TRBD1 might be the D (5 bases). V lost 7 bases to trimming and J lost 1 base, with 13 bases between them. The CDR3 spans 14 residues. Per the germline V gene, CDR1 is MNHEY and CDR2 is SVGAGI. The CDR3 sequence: CASIQSRVQETQYF. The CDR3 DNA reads TGTGCCAGCATCCAATCCAGGGTCCAAGAGACCCAGTACTTC.

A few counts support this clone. The CDR3 reads CASSYSSITRGGEAFF. The CDR3 DNA is TGTGCCAGCAGTTACTCGTCCATAACCAGGGGAGGGGAAGCTTTCTTT. The chain joins TRBV6-5 to TRBJ1-1; D might be TRBD1 (6 bases). V lost 0 bases, J lost 8 bases, and 19 bases lay in between. CDR3 size: 16 residues. Germline loops: CDR1 MNHEY, CDR2 SVGAGI.

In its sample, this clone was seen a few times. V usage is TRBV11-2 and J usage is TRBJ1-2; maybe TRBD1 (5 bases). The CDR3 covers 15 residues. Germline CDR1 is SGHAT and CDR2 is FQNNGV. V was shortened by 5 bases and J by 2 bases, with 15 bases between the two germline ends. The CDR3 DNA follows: TGTGCCAGCAGCCCGGGGGACCTGAGGAACTATGGCTACACCTTC. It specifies CASSPGDLRNYGYTF.

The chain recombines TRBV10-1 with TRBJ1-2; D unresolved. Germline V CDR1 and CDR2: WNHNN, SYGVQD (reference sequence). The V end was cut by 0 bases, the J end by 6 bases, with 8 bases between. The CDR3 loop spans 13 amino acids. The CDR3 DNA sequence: TGCGCCAGCAGTGAGTCTATGGGAGATGGCTACACCTTC. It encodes CASSESMGDGYTF.

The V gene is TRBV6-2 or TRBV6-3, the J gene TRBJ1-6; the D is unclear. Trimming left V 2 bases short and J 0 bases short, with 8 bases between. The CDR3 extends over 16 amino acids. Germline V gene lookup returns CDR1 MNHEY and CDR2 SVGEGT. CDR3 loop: CASSYQRSSYNSPLHF. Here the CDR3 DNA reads TGTGCCAGCAGTTACCAGCGGAGCTCCTATAATTCACCCCTCCACTTT.

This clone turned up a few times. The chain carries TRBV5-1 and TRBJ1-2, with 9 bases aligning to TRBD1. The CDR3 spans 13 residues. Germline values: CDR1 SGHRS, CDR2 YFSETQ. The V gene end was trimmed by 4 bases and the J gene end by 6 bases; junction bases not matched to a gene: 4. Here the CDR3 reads CASSQQGADGYTF. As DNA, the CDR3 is TGCGCCAGCAGCCAACAGGGGGCGGATGGCTACACCTTC.

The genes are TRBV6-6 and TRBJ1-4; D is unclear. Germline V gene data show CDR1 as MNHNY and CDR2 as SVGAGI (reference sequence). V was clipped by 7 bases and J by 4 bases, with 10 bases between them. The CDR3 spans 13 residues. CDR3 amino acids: CASKTTNNEKLFF. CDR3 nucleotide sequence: TGTGCCAGCAAGACTACTAATAATGAAAAACTGTTTTTT.

CDR3 DNA sequence: TGTGCCATCAGTGACTATAGGTCAGGCGGGAACACTGAAGCTTTCTTT. This gives the protein CAISDYRSGGNTEAFF. The J gene is TRBJ1-1, the V gene TRBV10-3, with no clear D. Trimming removed 3 bases from V and 1 base from J, with 15 bases in between. Germline V gene sequence: CDR1 ENHRY, CDR2 SYGVKD. CDR3 length: 16 amino acids.

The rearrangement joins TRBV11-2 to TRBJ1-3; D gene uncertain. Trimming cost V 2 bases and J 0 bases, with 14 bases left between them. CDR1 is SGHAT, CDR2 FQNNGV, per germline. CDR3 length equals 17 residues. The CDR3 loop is CASSLRRAGFSGNTIYF. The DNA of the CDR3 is TGTGCCAGCAGCTTAAGGAGGGCCGGCTTCTCTGGAAACACCATATATTTT.

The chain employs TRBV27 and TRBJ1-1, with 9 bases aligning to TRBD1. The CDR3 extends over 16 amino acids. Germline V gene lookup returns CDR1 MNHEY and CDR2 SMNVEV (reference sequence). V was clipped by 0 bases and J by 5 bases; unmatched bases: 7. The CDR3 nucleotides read TGTGCCAGCAGTTTATCGGGACAGGGAAGATGGACTGAAGCTTTCTTT. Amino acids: CASSLSGQGRWTEAFF.

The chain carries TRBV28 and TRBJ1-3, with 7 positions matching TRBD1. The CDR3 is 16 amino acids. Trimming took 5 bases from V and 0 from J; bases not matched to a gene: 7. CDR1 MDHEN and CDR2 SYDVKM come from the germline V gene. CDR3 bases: TGTGCCAGCAGTCGCATGACAGGGAGCTCTGGAAACACCATATATTTT. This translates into CASSRMTGSSGNTIYF.